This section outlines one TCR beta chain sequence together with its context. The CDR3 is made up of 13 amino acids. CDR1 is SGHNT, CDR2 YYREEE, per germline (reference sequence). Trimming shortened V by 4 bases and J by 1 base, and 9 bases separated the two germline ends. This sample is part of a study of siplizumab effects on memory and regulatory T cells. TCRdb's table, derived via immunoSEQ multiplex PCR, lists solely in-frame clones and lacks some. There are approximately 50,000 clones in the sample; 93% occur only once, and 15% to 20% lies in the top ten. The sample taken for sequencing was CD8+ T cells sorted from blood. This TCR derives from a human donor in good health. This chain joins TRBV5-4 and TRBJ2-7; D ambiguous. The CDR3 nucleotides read TGTGCCAGCAGCCAGCAGCAGTCCTACGAGCAGTACTTC. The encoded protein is CASSQQQSYEQYF.